Listed here are 8 T cell receptor beta chains from one sample, sequenced in a study of cytomegalovirus exposure and HLA in healthy donors. Libraries were prepared by immunoSEQ multiplex PCR; TCRdb keeps only in-frame clonotypes and omits some of them. Among approximately 280,000 clones listed, over 75% were seen once. The sequencing input was PBMCs. Receptor source: a woman between 18 and 30 years old in good health and CMV-seronegative.

The rearrangement uses TRBV4-3 and TRBJ1-2; TRBD1 is a possible D gene (5 bases). This CDR3 contains 15 residues. V lost 2 bases to trimming and J lost 2 bases, with 12 bases between them. Germline V gene data show CDR1 as LGHNA and CDR2 as YSLEER. CDR3 loop: CASSQSPGLNYGYTF. The CDR3 DNA reads as TGCGCCAGCAGCCAATCCCCAGGGCTGAACTATGGCTACACCTTC.

This clone has just one count. This sequence joins TRBV18 and TRBJ1-1; 7 positions agree with TRBD1. V lost 2 bases to trimming and J lost 1 base; unmatched junction nucleotides: 4. The germline CDR1 and CDR2 sequences are KGHSH and LQKENI. The CDR3 extends over 15 amino acids. The CDR3 is CASSPVDRKNTEAFF. CDR3 bases: TGTGCCAGCTCACCAGTGGACAGGAAGAACACTGAAGCTTTCTTT. The whole variable domain, remainder taken from reference TRBV18 and TRBJ1-1, is NAGVMQNPRHLVRRRGQEARLRCSPMKGHSHVYWYRQLPEEGLKFMVYLQKENIIDESGMPKERFSAEFPKEGPSILRIQQVVRGDSAAYFCASSPVDRKNTEAFFGQGTRLTVV.

The chain couples TRBV29-1 to TRBJ2-5; D might be TRBD2 (5 bases). Trimming stripped 7 bases from V and 4 bases from J, with 25 bases between. This CDR3 is built from 16 residues. The germline V gene encodes CDR1 SQVTM and CDR2 ANQGSEA. The CDR3 reads CSAQDPGTRRGETQYF. CDR3 nucleotides: TGCAGCGCCCAAGACCCGGGTACTAGACGCGGAGAGACCCAGTACTTC.

The rearrangement uses TRBV15 and TRBJ1-2, with D maybe TRBD1 (6 bases). Germline lookup yields CDR1 LNHNV and CDR2 YYDKDF (reference sequence). The V gene lost 4 bases and the J gene lost 0 bases, with 12 bases spanning the gap. CDR3 length: 15 amino acids. CDR3 sequence reads: CATSIDGTSNYGYTF. DNA for the CDR3: TGTGCCACCAGCATTGACGGGACATCTAACTATGGCTACACCTTC.

This rearrangement joins TRBV19 to TRBJ2-1; 7 positions agree with TRBD2. The germline V gene encodes CDR1 LNHDA and CDR2 SQIVND (reference sequence). The ends lost 8 bases at V and 7 bases at J; junction bases unmatched: 14. This CDR3 comprises 15 residues. The CDR3, as DNA: TGTGCCAGTCGTAAAATTGGACTAGATTATAATGAGCAGTTCTTC. Translated, it gives CASRKIGLDYNEQFF.

This sequence joins TRBV18 and TRBJ2-1; 10 bases are a match to TRBD2. Trimming took 3 bases from V and 6 from J; bases not matched to a gene: 11. CDR3 length: 17 residues. The germline CDR1 and CDR2 sequences are KGHSH and LQKENI. The CDR3 DNA is TGTGCCAGCTCACCGTACCACCTAGCGGGAGTAGGCAATGAGCAGTTCTTC. Its translation: CASSPYHLAGVGNEQFF.

The rearrangement joins TRBV19 to TRBJ2-1; TRBD2 matches 13 bases. Germline-derived CDR1 and CDR2 are LNHDA and SQIVND (reference sequence). CDR3 length: 15 residues. Trimming at V came to 4 bases and at J to 9 bases, leaving 6 bases not matched to a gene. The CDR3 here is CASSNGLAGVGEQFF. The CDR3 bases are TGTGCCAGTAGTAACGGACTAGCGGGAGTCGGTGAGCAGTTCTTC.

V usage is TRBV21-1 and J usage is TRBJ1-3; the DNA was not used to check the table's D call, TRBD1. TRBV21-1 is a pseudogene segment. The CDR3 totals 16 residues. CDR3 coding DNA: TGTGCCAGCAGCAAAGTCGAACAGAACTCTGGAAACACCATATATTTT. It specifies CASSKVEQNSGNTIYF.